These T cell receptor beta chains were read from a single sample in a study of ipilimumab plus nivolumab after autologous stem cell transplantation. The protocol was immunoSEQ multiplex PCR, while the TCRdb copy is restricted to in-frame clones and leaves out a portion. The sample has approximately 9,800 clones; around 73% are singletons. The sequences come from PBMCs, collected in a trial of ipilimumab plus nivolumab as post-transplant consolidation. These receptors all come from a male donor with diffuse large B-cell lymphoma. The CDR3 runs from the conserved cysteine through the conserved F or W. A D gene is named only where the DNA matches it firmly. Clone size, where shown, is once, few, many, or a class for clones that have expanded.

abundance	j_gene	v_gene	d_gene	CDR3nt	CDR3aa
-	TRBJ2-5	TRBV7-9	TRBD2	TGTGCCAGCAGCTTAATGCTAGCGGGGGGCCAAGAGACCCAGTACTTC	CASSLMLAGGQETQYF
-	TRBJ2-5	TRBV7-2	-	TGTGCCAGCAGCTCCCAAGGGGGGCCGGTAGCCCAGTACTTC	CASSSQGGPVAQYF
few	TRBJ2-6	TRBV10-1	-	TGCGCCAGCAGTACCGGAGACGCACAAAGTCGGGCCAACGTCCTGACTTTC	CASSTGDAQSRANVLTF
-	TRBJ2-7	TRBV6-6	TRBD1	TGTGCCAGCAGCCCCGGGACAGGGCTTTACGAGCAGTACTTC	CASSPGTGLYEQYF
-	TRBJ2-2	TRBV6-9	TRBD2	TGTGCCACCCCCGGACTAGCGGGGGCGTACGGGGAGCTGTTTTTT	CATPGLAGAYGELFF
few	TRBJ1-2	TRBV27	-	TGTGCCAGCAGTGGACGCCCGACTTTTAACTATGGCTACACCTTC	CASSGRPTFNYGYTF
-	TRBJ2-3	TRBV7-9	-	TGTGCCAGCAGCTTAGTTGTCGGAAGCACAGATACGCAGTATTTT	CASSLVVGSTDTQYF
-	TRBJ2-3	TRBV9	-	TGTGCCAGCAGTTACGTTCCACCAGATACGCAGTATTTT	CASSYVPPDTQYF
-	TRBJ1-4	TRBV27	-	TGTGCCAGCAGTGAGCTCGGAAATGAAAAACTGTTTTTT	CASSELGNEKLFF
-	TRBJ2-3	TRBV5-1	-	TGCGCCAGTTGGGGCACAGATACGCAGTATTTT	CASWGTDTQYF
-	TRBJ1-2	TRBV7-9	TRBD1	TGTGCCAGCAGTTTAGGACAGGGTAATAACTATGGCTACACCTTC	CASSLGQGNNYGYTF
few	TRBJ2-3	TRBV11-2	TRBD2	TGTGCCAGCAGCCGAATAGCGGGGAGCACAGATACGCAGTATTTT	CASSRIAGSTDTQYF
-	TRBJ2-3	TRBV19	-	TGTGCCAGTAGTATCGGAGCCGGGACTTACACAGATACGCAGTATTTT	CASSIGAGTYTDTQYF
-	TRBJ1-2	TRBV28	-	TGTGCCAGCAGTTTCCAAGGTTCCTTCTATGGCTACACCTTC	CASSFQGSFYGYTF
-	TRBJ2-5	TRBV28	-	TGTGCCAGCAGTTCGGCTTGGGCATACCAAGAGACCCAGTACTTC	CASSSAWAYQETQYF
-	TRBJ2-3	TRBV27	-	TGTGCCAGCAGCCGATATCCGCGAGATACGCAGTATTTT	CASSRYPRDTQYF
few	TRBJ1-2	TRBV28	TRBD1	TGTGCCAGCAGGCGGGACAGGCCACCCGAACAGCACTATAACTATGGCTACACCTTC	CASRRDRPPEQHYNYGYTF
-	TRBJ2-6	TRBV19	-	TGTGCCAGTAGTATTAGGTCCTCTGGGGCCAACGTCCTGACTTTC	CASSIRSSGANVLTF
few	TRBJ2-7	TRBV2	-	TGTGCCAGCACCTATTCACGGAGCTCCTACGAGCAGTACTTC	CASTYSRSSYEQYF
-	TRBJ2-7	TRBV11-2	-	TGTGCCAGCAGCCCACGGTTTGGCTACGAGCAGTACTTC	CASSPRFGYEQYF
few	TRBJ2-3	TRBV7-2	TRBD1	TGTGCCAGCAGCTTAGCCAGGGGGACAGATACGCAGTATTTT	CASSLARGTDTQYF
-	TRBJ1-2	TRBV29-1	-	TGCAGCGTTGAAGGGGCGGGGGGTGTAGGGTATGGCTACACCTTC	CSVEGAGGVGYGYTF
-	TRBJ2-3	TRBV6-1	-	TGTGCCAGCAGTGACCCTACCACAGATACGCAGTATTTT	CASSDPTTDTQYF
-	TRBJ1-1	TRBV28	-	TGTGCCAGCAAAGGGGTGAACACTGAAGCTTTCTTT	CASKGVNTEAFF
-	TRBJ2-2	TRBV7-2	-	TGTGCCAGCAGCTTAGCCAGTTACACCGGGGAGCTGTTTTTT	CASSLASYTGELFF
-	TRBJ2-1	TRBV19	-	TGTGCCAGTAGCCGATCTATTGATCCCAATGAGCAGTTCTTC	CASSRSIDPNEQFF
-	TRBJ1-2	TRBV7-2	-	TGTGCCAGCAGCTTAGGACAGGTTCGTGTTTATGGCTACACCTTC	CASSLGQVRVYGYTF
-	TRBJ2-1	TRBV6-5	-	TGTGCCAGCAGTTACGGCGGGACACTTGCCCACAATGAGCAGTTCTTC	CASSYGGTLAHNEQFF
once	TRBJ1-1	TRBV6-5	-	TGTGCCAGCAGGCGCATAACAGGCGTTGAAGCTTTCTTT	CASRRITGVEAFF
-	TRBJ2-1	TRBV19	TRBD1	TGTGCCAGTAGGGGACAGGCGTGGAATGAGCAGTTCTTC	CASRGQAWNEQFF
-	TRBJ2-2	TRBV27	-	TGTGCCAGCACCTCATTCCTCAGGGGAACCGGGGAGCTGTTTTTT	CASTSFLRGTGELFF
-	TRBJ1-5	TRBV7-9	TRBD1	TGTGCCAGCAGCCCAGAACCGGGACAGGGGGGGAGTCAGCCCCAGCATTTT	CASSPEPGQGGSQPQHF
-	TRBJ2-4	TRBV5-5	-	TGTGCCAGCAGCCCGTTCGGGGGCACCAAAAACATTCAGTACTTC	CASSPFGGTKNIQYF
-	TRBJ1-1	TRBV18	-	TGTGCCAGCTCACCAATAAGTTTTTCTGGCCTGATGAACACTGAAGCTTTCTTT	CASSPISFSGLMNTEAFF
-	TRBJ2-7	TRBV6-1	-	TGTGCCAGCTGGATGACGGGGGGCCTACCCTACGAGCAGTACTTC	CASWMTGGLPYEQYF
-	TRBJ1-6	TRBV13	-	TGTGCCAGCACCCCCTGGGCAGGGAGTAATTCACCCCTCCACTTT	CASTPWAGSNSPLHF
-	TRBJ2-3	TRBV2	-	TGTGCCAGCAGCGTAACAGATACGCAGTATTTT	CASSVTDTQYF
-	TRBJ2-5	TRBV2	-	TGTGCCAGCAGTGAAGAATGGGGGACAGAGACCCAGTACTTC	CASSEEWGTETQYF
-	TRBJ2-7	TRBV10-3	TRBD2	TGTGCCATCAGTGAGTCGCCTGGACTAGCGGGAGACGAGCAGTACTTC	CAISESPGLAGDEQYF